Here is one T cell receptor beta chain with its context. This entry is derived from a study of blood T cell repertoires in COVID-19. V lost 1 base and J 7 bases, leaving 11 bases between the germline ends. This CDR3 is 15 amino acids long. Per the germline V gene, CDR1 is SGHTA and CDR2 is FQGNSA. Produced via immunoSEQ multiplex PCR; TCRdb's table is partial and in-frame only. Among about 310,000 clones listed, more than 85% were seen once. This clonotype originated in a man between 65 and 85 years old with acute or convalescent COVID-19. Sequencing used peripheral blood. The J gene is TRBJ1-6, the V gene TRBV7-2; no definite D call. CDR3 in amino acids: CASSLGHKINSPLHF. The CDR3 DNA reads as TGTGCCAGCAGCTTAGGACACAAAATCAATTCACCCCTCCACTTT.